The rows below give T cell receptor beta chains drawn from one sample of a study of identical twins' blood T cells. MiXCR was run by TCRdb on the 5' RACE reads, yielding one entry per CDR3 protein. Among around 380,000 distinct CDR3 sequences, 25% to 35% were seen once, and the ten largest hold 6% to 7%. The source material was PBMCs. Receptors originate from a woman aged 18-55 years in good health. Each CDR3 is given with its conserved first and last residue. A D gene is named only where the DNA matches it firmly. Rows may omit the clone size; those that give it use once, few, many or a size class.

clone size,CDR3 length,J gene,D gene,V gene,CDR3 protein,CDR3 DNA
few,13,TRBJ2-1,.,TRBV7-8,CASSSPPDNEQFF,TGTGCCAGCAGCTCTCCGCCTGACAATGAGCAGTTCTTC
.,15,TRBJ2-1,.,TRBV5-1,CASSLGGGATNEQFF,TGCGCCAGCAGCTTGGGGGGTGGGGCCACCAATGAGCAGTTCTTC
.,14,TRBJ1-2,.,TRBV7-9,CASSSQVPNYGYTF,TGTGCCAGCAGCTCCCAGGTTCCTAACTATGGCTACACCTTC
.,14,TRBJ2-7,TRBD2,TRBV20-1,CSATSGRTSYEQYF,TGCAGTGCGACTAGCGGGAGGACCTCCTACGAGCAGTACTTC
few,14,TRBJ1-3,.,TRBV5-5,CASRGDGSGNTIYF,TGTGCCAGCAGGGGGGACGGCTCTGGAAACACCATATATTTT
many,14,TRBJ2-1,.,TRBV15,CATSVSFPYNEQFF,TGTGCCACCAGCGTAAGCTTCCCCTACAATGAGCAGTTCTTC
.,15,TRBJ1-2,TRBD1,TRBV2,CASRERRDRVYGYTF,TGTGCCAGCAGGGAGAGACGTGACAGGGTATATGGCTACACCTTC
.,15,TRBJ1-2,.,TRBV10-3,CAISESNELIYGYTF,TGTGCCATCAGTGAGTCGAATGAACTCATCTATGGCTACACCTTC
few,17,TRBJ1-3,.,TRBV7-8,CASSPELDSYSGNTIYF,TGTGCCAGCAGCCCAGAACTCGACAGCTACTCTGGAAACACCATATATTTT
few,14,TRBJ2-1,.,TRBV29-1,CSVGLGLGGNEQFF,TGCAGCGTTGGGTTGGGACTGGGGGGCAATGAGCAGTTCTTC
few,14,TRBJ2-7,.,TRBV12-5,CASGPPNSPYRQYF,TGTGCTAGTGGCCCTCCTAATTCCCCGTATCGGCAGTACTTC
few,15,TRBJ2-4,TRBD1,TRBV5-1,CASSRTGARIYIQYF,TGCGCCAGCAGCAGGACAGGGGCGAGAATCTACATTCAGTACTTC
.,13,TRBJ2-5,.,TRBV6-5,CASTPGLQETQYF,TGTGCCAGCACCCCTGGACTACAAGAGACCCAGTACTTC
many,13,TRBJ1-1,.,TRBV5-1,CASSLSSNTEAFF,TGCGCCAGCAGCTTGTCATCGAACACTGAAGCTTTCTTT
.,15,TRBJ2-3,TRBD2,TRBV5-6,CASSGPGLASDTQYF,TGTGCCAGCAGCGGCCCGGGACTAGCGTCAGATACGCAGTATTTT
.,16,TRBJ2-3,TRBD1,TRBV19,CASSRSGRGSTDTQYF,TGTGCCAGTAGTAGATCGGGCAGGGGGAGCACAGATACGCAGTATTTT
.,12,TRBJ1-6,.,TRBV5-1,CASRTNNSPLHF,TGCGCCAGCAGGACCAATAATTCACCCCTCCACTTT
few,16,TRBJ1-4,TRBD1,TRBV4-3,CASSHRFEQGREKLFF,TGCGCCAGCAGCCATAGGTTCGAACAGGGGCGCGAAAAACTGTTTTTT
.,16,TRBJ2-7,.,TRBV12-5,CASVNEGWGRTYEQYF,TGTGCTAGTGTTAATGAAGGTTGGGGCAGAACCTACGAGCAGTACTTC
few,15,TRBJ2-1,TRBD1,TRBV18,CASSPDREPYNEQFF,TGTGCCAGCTCACCCGACAGGGAACCCTACAATGAGCAGTTCTTC
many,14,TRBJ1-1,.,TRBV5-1,CASSLRQINTEAFF,TGCGCCAGCAGCTTGCGGCAGATTAACACTGAAGCTTTCTTT
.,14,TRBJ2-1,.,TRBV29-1,CSVEDGVRRSEQFF,TGCAGCGTTGAAGATGGGGTACGGCGAAGTGAGCAGTTCTTC
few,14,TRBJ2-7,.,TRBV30,CAWSSTGYIGEQYF,TGTGCCTGGAGTTCTACAGGGTATATCGGCGAGCAGTACTTC
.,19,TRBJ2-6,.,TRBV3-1,CASSQVSGSGSFGANVLTF,TGTGCCAGCAGCCAAGTGTCGGGCAGTGGTTCCTTTGGGGCCAACGTCCTGACTTTC
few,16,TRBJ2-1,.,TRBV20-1,CSARENLTTSYNEQFF,TGCAGTGCTAGAGAAAATTTGACGACCTCCTACAATGAGCAGTTCTTC
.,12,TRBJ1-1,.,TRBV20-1,CSAGGWNTEAFF,TGCAGTGCAGGGGGGTGGAACACTGAAGCTTTCTTT
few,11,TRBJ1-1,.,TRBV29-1,CSVEGEPEAFF,TGCAGCGTTGAAGGGGAGCCTGAAGCTTTCTTT
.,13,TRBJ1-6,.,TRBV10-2,CASRDRAQHSPHF,TGCGCCAGCAGGGACCGGGCGCAGCATTCACCCCACTTT
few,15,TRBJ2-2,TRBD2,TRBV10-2,CASRRLAGDTGELFF,TGCGCCAGCAGGCGACTAGCGGGGGACACCGGGGAGCTGTTTTTT
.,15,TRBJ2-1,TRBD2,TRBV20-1,CSAGGSGRSYNEQFF,TGCAGTGCTGGGGGTAGCGGGAGATCCTACAATGAGCAGTTCTTC
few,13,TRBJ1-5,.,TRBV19,CASSPWMDQPQHF,TGTGCCAGTAGTCCTTGGATGGATCAGCCCCAGCATTTT
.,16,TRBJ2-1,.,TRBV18,CASSPPRRGNYNEQFF,TGTGCCAGCTCACCACCGCGGCGGGGTAATTACAATGAGCAGTTCTTC
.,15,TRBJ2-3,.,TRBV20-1,CSALGRRGPTDTQYF,TGCAGTGCCCTCGGTCGGCGGGGCCCCACAGATACGCAGTATTTT
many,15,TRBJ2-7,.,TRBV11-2,CASSSTGSPSYEQYF,TGTGCCAGCAGTTCCACAGGGTCCCCTTCCTACGAGCAGTACTTC
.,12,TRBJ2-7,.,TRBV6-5,CASRAGSYEQYF,TGTGCCAGCAGAGCCGGATCCTACGAGCAGTACTTC
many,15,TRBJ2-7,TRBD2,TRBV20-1,CSAGPSGRALEEQYF,TGCAGTGCTGGGCCTAGCGGGAGGGCCCTTGAGGAGCAGTACTTC
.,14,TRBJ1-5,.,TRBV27,CASESQGGSGPQHF,TGTGCCAGCGAAAGCCAGGGAGGTTCTGGGCCCCAGCATTTT
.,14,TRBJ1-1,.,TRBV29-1,CSVSKGHGSTEAFF,TGCAGCGTCTCCAAAGGACATGGGAGCACTGAAGCTTTCTTT
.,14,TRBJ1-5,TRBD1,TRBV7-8,CASSPDRDSQPQHF,TGTGCCAGCAGCCCCGACAGGGACAGTCAGCCCCAGCATTTT
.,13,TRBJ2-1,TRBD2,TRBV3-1,CASRPSGGNEQFF,TGTGCCAGCAGGCCTAGCGGGGGAAATGAGCAGTTCTTC